This T cell receptor beta chain appears in the sequencing data of a study of cytomegalovirus exposure and HLA in healthy donors. Study-wide results and caveats: It was about 180 TCR beta chains that were listed as cytomegalovirus-associated.

With 60 Vbeta and 13 Jbeta primers, the PCR was carried out. TCRdb's table, derived via immunoSEQ multiplex PCR, lists solely in-frame clones and lacks some. The repertoire includes about 120,000 clones, roughly 85% of them detected once, and around 20% sits in the top ten. With regard to this clone: The antigen remains unidentified.

The germline V gene encodes CDR1 KGHSH and CDR2 LQKENI. The germline V and J ends were trimmed by 3 bases and 2 bases, with 20 bases remaining between them. There are 17 residues in the CDR3. The TCR was taken from a man between 18 and 29 years old in good health and CMV-seropositive. The chain carries TRBV18 and TRBJ2-7; tentative D call: TRBD1 (8 bases). Sequencing input: PBMCs. CDR3 DNA: TGTGCCAGCTCACCCCGGAGTCAGGGGGCGGGGGCCTACGAGCAGTACTTC. This codes for CASSPRSQGAGAYEQYF. The full variable domain, rest sourced from reference TRBV18 and TRBJ2-7, is NAGVMQNPRHLVRRRGQEARLRCSPMKGHSHVYWYRQLPEEGLKFMVYLQKENIIDESGMPKERFSAEFPKEGPSILRIQQVVRGDSAAYFCASSPRSQGAGAYEQYFGPGTRLTVT.